This TCR beta chain comes out of a study of T cells in Graves' hyperthyroidism and ophthalmopathy (dated by TCRdb to about 2019). In the study overall: Peripheral blood was collected at initial diagnosis, before any treatment. To identify TCR V-J signatures that set the groups apart, the researchers used a discovery cohort of 90 to 100 patients, made up of approximately 43 with Graves' ophthalmopathy and 55 to 65 with stable Graves' hyperthyroidism. Prospective prediction of ophthalmopathy was tested in an independent validation cohort consisting of fewer than 20 hyperthyroidism patients and approximately 16 patients who later progressed to ophthalmopathy. The roughly 100 discovery patients were divided at random into training and test sets in a 7:3 ratio. In roughly six Graves' hyperthyroidism patients, the study also compared T-cell repertoires from thyroid tissue with T-cell repertoires from blood. Once sampling was done, hyperthyroidism patients were given methimazole at a starting dose of 30 mg daily, whereas ophthalmopathy patients were given high-dose intravenous methylprednisolone. The paper reports TCR Vbeta CDR3 sequencing of more than 120 peripheral blood samples: approximately 41 ophthalmopathy, some 80 hyperthyroidism and approximately 17 progressor patients. On the study overall, not on this receptor specifically: In validation, progression to ophthalmopathy was predicted by the model with 70.59% sensitivity and roughly 76% specificity, a median of approximately 6.5 months before onset. Ophthalmopathy was separated from stable hyperthyroidism by a 13 V-J signature model, with about 88% sensitivity and 81% to 82% specificity obtained in cross-validation and 80%/75% obtained in testing. No statistical method was used to fix the sample size in advance, and group allocation was not hidden from the investigators. Blood samples also contained most of the expanded thyroid clonotypes (frequency above 0.001), which suggests that blood repertoires may reflect thyroid immune responses.

The germline V gene (reference sequence) gives CDR1 as DFQATT and CDR2 as SNEGSKA. V gives up 4 bases and J gives up 8 bases, and the segment between their germline ends measures 8 bases. From the cysteine through the phenylalanine, the CDR3 covers 10 amino acids. The CDR3 DNA has 30 bases and is translated from base 1. TCR beta CDR3 regions were amplified from RNA transcripts. The TCR CDR3 was subjected to a first round of RT-PCR using the HTBI primer set and the Qiagen OneStep RT-PCR kit. Libraries were constructed in a second round of multiplex PCR, after which size selection and purification were performed. Paired-end sequencing of the libraries was performed with 100 bp reads on an Illumina HiSeq2000. Per the source publication's procedure: SOAPnuke was used to process the raw data, with reads discarded if the reads contained adapters or uncalled bases, had a mean Phred below 15, or lacked an exact constant-primer or identifier match. COPE v1.2.5 was used to merge high-quality paired reads, and clonotypes were defined as unique nucleotide sequences. MiTCR v1.1 was used to align clonotypes to the IMGT TRBV, TRBD and TRBJ reference segments. Only V-J combinations with frequency above 0.0001, covering 98% to 99.2% of repertoires, were analysed. The TCS score was defined as F50 (clonal expansion) divided by E x V (chaos), with BLOSUM62-based TCRdist calculated between CDR3 peptides within each V-J. Welch's t-statistics and random forest reduced 450 to 600 V-J features to 13, which were used in a naive Bayes classifier (R e1071). Clones were called with MiXCR by TCRdb after fastp trimmed the public reads at Q25, and only in-frame beta chains were retained. Rows matching on CDR3 protein sequence are summarized as one entry with the most common DNA and genes. Clone size and V and J calls follow TCRdb, not the original study. The sample table records 350,000 to 400,000 distinct CDR3 sequences; 14% to 15% of these occur just once. The ten most abundant clones make up 32% of the sample.

This clonotype was observed many times. Which antigen it targets is not known. The sample holds no much larger clone one base away, and base qualities are not on file. Stable Graves' hyperthyroidism was defined as no progression to ophthalmopathy during 18 months of follow-up. Hyperthyroidism patients were newly diagnosed, had a disease duration of under 2 months, and were aged 18 to 65 years. Any patient with an uncontrolled infection, another autoimmune disease, pregnancy or lactation was excluded. Diagnoses relied on clinical symptoms, serum thyroxine and TRAb, thyroid ultrasound and orbital computed tomography. PBMCs were separated from approximately 10 ml of fresh peripheral blood using Ficoll-Paque density gradient centrifugation. Trizol reagent was used to extract total RNA, and RNA quality was then checked on an Agilent 2100 Bioanalyzer.

The chain was built from TRBV20-1 and TRBJ1-1; no confident D gene assignment can be made. Sequencing was performed on blood. The receptor was derived from a woman in her twenties or thirties with Graves' hyperthyroidism. At the DNA level, the sequence is TGCAGTGCTATCGATTTGGAAGCTTTCTTT. Translated, this is CSAIDLEAFF.